The T cell receptor beta chain described here comes from a study of T cell responses to AZD1222 COVID-19 vaccine. Libraries were prepared by immunoSEQ multiplex PCR; TCRdb keeps only in-frame clonotypes and omits some of them. The profile shows around 150,000 clones, about 93% of them singletons. Whole-study findings and limits: Spike-wide coverage was observed for vaccine-associated CD4 TCRs, with dominant responses at 160-218 and 743-854. Most donors were white British, females outnumbered males, and clonal diversity was possibly underestimated.

The CDR3 totals 15 residues. Between the trimmed V and J ends, which lost 2 bases and 7 bases, there was a span of 12 bases. Per germline, CDR1 MNHEY and CDR2 SVGAGI. A note on this clone: Its antigen remains unknown.

Material: peripheral blood, obtained 28 days after the second AZD1222 dose. V is TRBV6-5 and J is TRBJ1-6; unclear D gene. This clonotype originated in an adult who received the AZD1222 COVID-19 vaccine. The CDR3 nucleotides are TGTGCCAGCAGTTACGGGAGGGCGGCGAATTCACCCCTCCACTTT. It codes for CASSYGRAANSPLHF.